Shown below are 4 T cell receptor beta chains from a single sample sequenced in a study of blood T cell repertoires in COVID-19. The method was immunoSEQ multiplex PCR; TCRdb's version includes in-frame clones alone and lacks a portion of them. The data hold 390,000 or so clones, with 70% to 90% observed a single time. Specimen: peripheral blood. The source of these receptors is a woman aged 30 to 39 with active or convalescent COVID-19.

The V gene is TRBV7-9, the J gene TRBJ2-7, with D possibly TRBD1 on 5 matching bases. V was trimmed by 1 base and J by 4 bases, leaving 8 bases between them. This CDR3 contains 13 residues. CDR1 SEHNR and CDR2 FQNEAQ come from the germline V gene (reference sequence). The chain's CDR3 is CASSLGTPYEQYF. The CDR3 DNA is TGTGCCAGCAGCTTAGGGACACCGTACGAGCAGTACTTC.

The CDR3 sequence is CASGGLAGAPVGELFF. The CDR3 DNA reads TGTGCCAGTGGCGGACTAGCGGGAGCCCCGGTCGGGGAGCTGTTTTTT. This chain connects TRBV19 to TRBJ2-2, with 13 bases identical to TRBD2. This CDR3 has 16 amino acids. Germline CDR1 LNHDA, CDR2 SQIVND (reference sequence). V was pared by 8 bases and J by 7 bases, with 10 bases of the junction left unmatched.

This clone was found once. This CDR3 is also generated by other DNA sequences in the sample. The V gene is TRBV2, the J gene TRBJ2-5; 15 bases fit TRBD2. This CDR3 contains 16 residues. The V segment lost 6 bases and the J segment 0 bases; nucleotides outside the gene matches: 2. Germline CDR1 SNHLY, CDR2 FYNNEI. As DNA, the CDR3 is TGTGCCAGCAGCGGACTAGCGGGGGGGTACCAAGAGACCCAGTACTTC. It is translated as CASSGLAGGYQETQYF.

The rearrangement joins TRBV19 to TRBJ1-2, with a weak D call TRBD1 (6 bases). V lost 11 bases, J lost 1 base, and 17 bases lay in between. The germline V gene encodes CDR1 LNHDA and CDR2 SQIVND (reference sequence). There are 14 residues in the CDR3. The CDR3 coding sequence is TGTGCCGCCACTAGAGGGGGAATTAACTATGGCTACACCTTC. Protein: CAATRGGINYGYTF.